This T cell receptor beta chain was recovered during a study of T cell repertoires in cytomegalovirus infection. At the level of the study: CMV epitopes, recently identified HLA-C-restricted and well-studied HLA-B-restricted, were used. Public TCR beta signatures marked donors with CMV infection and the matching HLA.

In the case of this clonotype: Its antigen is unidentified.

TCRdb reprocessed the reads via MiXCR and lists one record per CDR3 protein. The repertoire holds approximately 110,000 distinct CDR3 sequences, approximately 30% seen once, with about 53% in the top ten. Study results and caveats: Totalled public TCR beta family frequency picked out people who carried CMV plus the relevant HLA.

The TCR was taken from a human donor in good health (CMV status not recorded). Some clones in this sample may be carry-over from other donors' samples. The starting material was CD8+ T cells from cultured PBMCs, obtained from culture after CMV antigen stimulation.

The CDR3 nucleotides are TGTGCCAGCAGTGAGGATATGGGAGGGGCTTTCTTT. Its protein is CASSEDMGGAFF. V is TRBV2 and J is TRBJ1-1; no definite D call. CDR3 size: 12 residues. V lost 3 bases and J lost 11, with 13 bases in between. Germline V gene sequence: CDR1 SNHLY, CDR2 FYNNEI. The full variable domain, in which reference TRBV2 and TRBJ1-1 provide the parts outside the CDR3, is EPEVTQTPSHQVTQMGQEVILRCVPISNHLYFYWYRQILGQKVEFLVSFYNNEISEKSEIFDDQFSVERPDGSNFTLKIRSTKLEDSAMYFCASSEDMGGAFFGQGTRLTVV.